This is a list of T cell receptor beta chains from one sample in a study of cytomegalovirus exposure and HLA in healthy donors. Libraries were prepared by immunoSEQ multiplex PCR; TCRdb keeps only in-frame clonotypes and omits some of them. This table has approximately 200,000 clones, around 86% appearing once. Sequenced sample: PBMCs. Every receptor here comes from a woman in her 50s in good health and CMV-seropositive. Both conserved end residues are part of each CDR3. The D gene is left open where the match is weak.

j_gene,v_gene,d_gene,CDR3aa
TRBJ1-1,TRBV19,.,CASSIGPLTEAFF
TRBJ2-7,TRBV29-1,TRBD1,CSVGGGTGAYEQYF
TRBJ2-4,TRBV5-1,TRBD1,CASSGTGGGAKNIQYF
TRBJ1-1,TRBV11-2,TRBD1,CASSLDRLGTEAFF
TRBJ1-1,TRBV6-5,.,CASRGGGGAEAFF
TRBJ2-3,TRBV28,TRBD2,CASRASGNTDTQYF
TRBJ2-7,TRBV18,TRBD1,CASSPGQGGNEQYF
TRBJ1-5,TRBV5-1,.,CASSLEGGNRPQHF
TRBJ1-2,TRBV5-4,.,CASSMDSWGYTF
TRBJ2-7,TRBV4-1,TRBD2,CASSLGLANYEQYF
TRBJ2-2,TRBV28,TRBD1,CASSSGGRYTGELFF
TRBJ2-6,TRBV5-1,.,CASSVHDGANVLTF
TRBJ1-3,TRBV6-1,.,CASSEAHRSGNTIYF
TRBJ2-7,TRBV18,TRBD2,CASSLGGGSSYEQYF
TRBJ2-3,TRBV19,.,CASSSLGGGLTDTQYF
TRBJ1-4,TRBV6-5,TRBD1,CASRTGGGEKLFF
TRBJ2-1,TRBV2,TRBD2,CASSGVRQRESDNEQFF
TRBJ2-2,TRBV6-7,.,CASNRQDYTGELFF